This T cell receptor beta chain was found in a study of T cells of healthy individuals. TCRdb recomputed calls from the 5' RACE reads with MiXCR, one row per CDR3 protein. The sample lists around 63,000 distinct CDR3 sequences; 15% to 20% were seen once. Germline assignment: CDR1 MGHRA and CDR2 YSYEKL. CDR3 length equals 13 residues. Trimming removed 4 bases from V and 2 bases from J, with 3 bases in between. This clonotype occurred a few times. This receptor was taken from a human donor in good health. The chain couples TRBV4-1 to TRBJ2-6; D not resolved. The CDR3 sequence is CASSLPGANVLTF. The CDR3 DNA reads as TGCGCCAGCAGCCTCCCTGGGGCCAACGTCCTGACTTTC.